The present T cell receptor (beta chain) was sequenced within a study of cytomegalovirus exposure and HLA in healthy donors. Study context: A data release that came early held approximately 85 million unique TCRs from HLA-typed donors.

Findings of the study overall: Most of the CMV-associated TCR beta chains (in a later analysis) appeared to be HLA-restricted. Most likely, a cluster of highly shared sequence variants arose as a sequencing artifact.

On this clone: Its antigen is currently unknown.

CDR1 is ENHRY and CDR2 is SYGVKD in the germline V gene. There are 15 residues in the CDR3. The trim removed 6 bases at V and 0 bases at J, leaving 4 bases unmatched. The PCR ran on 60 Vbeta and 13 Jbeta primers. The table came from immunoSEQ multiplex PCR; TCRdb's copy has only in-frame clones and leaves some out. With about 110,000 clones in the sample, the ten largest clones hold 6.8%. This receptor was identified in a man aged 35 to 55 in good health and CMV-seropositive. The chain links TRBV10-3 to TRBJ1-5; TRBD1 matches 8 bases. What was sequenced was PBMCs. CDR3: CAIRQGDNSNQPQHF. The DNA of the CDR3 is TGTGCCATCAGACAGGGGGATAATAGCAATCAGCCCCAGCATTTT.